This TCR beta chain was sequenced in a study of blood T cell repertoires in COVID-19 (dated by TCRdb to about 2020). Looking at the study overall: Samples covering the acute and convalescent phases of COVID-19 were provided by collaborators in the United States, Italy and Spain. The samples were drawn from the first 160 participants of the ongoing ImmuneRACE study and from more than 1,000 subjects provided by 6 global collaborators. The prospective study material was composed of cDNA or gDNA derived from T cells, B-cell-depleted T cells, or PBMCs. Sample metadata almost always included a de-identified subject ID, COVID-19 status, age in years and sex. The repertoires were made available in a free public database intended to serve as a resource for research on the immune response to SARS-CoV-2. Where available, HLA class I and class II types were obtained from metadata supplied by the sample provider rather than from assay-based typing. The dataset comprised deeply sampled blood TCRbeta repertoires from subjects exposed to, actively infected with, or recovered from COVID-19.

Collaborating institutions collected whole blood in K2EDTA tubes following their own protocols. For TCRbeta analysis, collaborator samples were shipped as frozen whole blood, as isolated PBMCs, or as DNA extracted from either sample type. TCRbeta CDR3 regions were amplified from genomic DNA using the immunoSEQ Assay, a bias-controlled multiplex PCR. As for the authors' bioinformatics: The number of nucleated cells in each sample was estimated by amplification of reference gene primers within the assay. Sequence reads were collapsed and filtered to measure the absolute abundance of every unique TCRbeta CDR3 rearrangement. Productive Simpson clonality was computed per sample as the square root of Simpson's diversity index over productive rearrangements. TCRdb limited this immuneACCESS table to in-frame rearrangements with V and J called. A share of clones is missing; checked studies link under half to unresolved V genes, and the rest is unexplained. That table is the source of V, J and clone size, and D and trimming were worked out from the DNA. For this sample the table gives roughly 100,000 clones, of which over 75% were detected only once. 5% to 7.5% of the sample is taken by the ten largest.

In regard to this clone: Its antigen specificity is not known. The sample holds no much larger clone one base away, and base qualities are not on file.

Via the germline V gene, CDR1 is KGHSH and CDR2 LQKENI. The CDR3 runs 18 residues from the cysteine to the phenylalanine. The read is trimmed to its CDR3 DNA, 54 bases read in frame from base 1. Relative to germline, V is 11 bases shorter and J is 0 bases shorter, with 26 bases between their ends. Points the paper makes about the study in general: The amount of clinical and demographic metadata varied by source and participant and was provided uncurated.

Sequencing used peripheral blood. The sequence came from a human donor in a cohort sampled during active COVID-19. The chain couples TRBV18 to TRBJ1-5, and TRBD1 may be the D gene, going by 6 matching bases. The DNA sequence is given as TGTGCCGTCCCCCGACCGCCCTCCAGGGGACATAGCAATCAGCCCCAGCATTTT. This encodes CAVPRPPSRGHSNQPQHF.